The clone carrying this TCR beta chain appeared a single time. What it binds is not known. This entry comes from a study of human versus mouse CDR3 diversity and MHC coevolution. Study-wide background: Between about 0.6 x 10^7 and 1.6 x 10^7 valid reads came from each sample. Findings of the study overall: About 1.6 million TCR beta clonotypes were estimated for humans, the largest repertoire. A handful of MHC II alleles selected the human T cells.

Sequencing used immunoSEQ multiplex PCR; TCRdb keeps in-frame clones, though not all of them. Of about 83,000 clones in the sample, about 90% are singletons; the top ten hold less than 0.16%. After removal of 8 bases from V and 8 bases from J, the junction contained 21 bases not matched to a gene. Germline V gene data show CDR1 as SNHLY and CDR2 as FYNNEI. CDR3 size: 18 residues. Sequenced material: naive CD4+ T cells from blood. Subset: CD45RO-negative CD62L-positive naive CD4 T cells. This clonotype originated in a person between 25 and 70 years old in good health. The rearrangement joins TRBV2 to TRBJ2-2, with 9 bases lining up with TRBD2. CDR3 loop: CASHSSPISGSNLGELFF. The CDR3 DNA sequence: TGTGCCAGCCATTCCAGCCCAATTAGCGGGAGCAACCTGGGGGAGCTGTTTTTT.